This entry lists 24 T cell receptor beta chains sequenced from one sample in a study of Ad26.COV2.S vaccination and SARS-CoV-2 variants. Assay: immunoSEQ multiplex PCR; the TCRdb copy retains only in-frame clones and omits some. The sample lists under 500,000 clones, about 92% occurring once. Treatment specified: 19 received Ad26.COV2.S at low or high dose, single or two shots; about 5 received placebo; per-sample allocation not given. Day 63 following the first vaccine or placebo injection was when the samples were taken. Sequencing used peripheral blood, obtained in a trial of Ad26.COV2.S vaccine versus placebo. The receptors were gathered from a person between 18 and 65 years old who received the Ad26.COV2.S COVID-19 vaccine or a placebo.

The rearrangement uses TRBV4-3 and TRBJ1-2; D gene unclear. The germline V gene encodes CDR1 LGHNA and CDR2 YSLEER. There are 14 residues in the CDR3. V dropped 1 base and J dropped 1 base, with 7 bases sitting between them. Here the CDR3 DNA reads TGCGCCAGCAGCCAAGTCCAGGTTAACTATGGCTACACCTTC. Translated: CASSQVQVNYGYTF.

CDR3: CATSRVPGNSNQPQHF. The DNA for the CDR3 is TGTGCCACCAGCAGAGTCCCAGGGAACTCCAATCAGCCCCAGCATTTT. The chain is built from TRBV15 and TRBJ1-5; D is perhaps TRBD1 (5 bases). The CDR3 has 16 residues. V dropped 1 base and J dropped 3 bases, with 13 bases sitting between them. The V gene's germline CDR1 is LNHNV and CDR2 YYDKDF (reference sequence).

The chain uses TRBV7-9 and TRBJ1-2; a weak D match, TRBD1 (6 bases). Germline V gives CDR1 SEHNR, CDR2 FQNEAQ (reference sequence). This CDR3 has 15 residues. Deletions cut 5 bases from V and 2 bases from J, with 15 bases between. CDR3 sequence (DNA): TGTGCCAGCAGCCCTCCCCAGGGGCCCAACTATGGCTACACCTTC. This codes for CASSPPQGPNYGYTF.

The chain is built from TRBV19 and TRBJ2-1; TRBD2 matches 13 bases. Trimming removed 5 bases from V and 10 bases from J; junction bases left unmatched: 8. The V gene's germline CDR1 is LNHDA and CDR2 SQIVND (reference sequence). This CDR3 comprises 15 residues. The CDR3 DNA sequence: TGTGCCAGTAGTGAAACTAGCGGGGGGGCCAGGGAGCAGTTCTTC. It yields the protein CASSETSGGAREQFF.

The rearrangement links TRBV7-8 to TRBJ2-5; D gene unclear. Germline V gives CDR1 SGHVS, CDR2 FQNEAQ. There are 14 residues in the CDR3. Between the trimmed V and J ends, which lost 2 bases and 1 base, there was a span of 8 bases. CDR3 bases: TGTGCCAGCAGCTTAACGGAGACCCAAGAGACCCAGTACTTC. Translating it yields CASSLTETQETQYF.

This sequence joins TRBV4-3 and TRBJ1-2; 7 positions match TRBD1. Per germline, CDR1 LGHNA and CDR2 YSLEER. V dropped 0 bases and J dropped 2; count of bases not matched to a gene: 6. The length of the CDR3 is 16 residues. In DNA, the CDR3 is TGCGCCAGCAGCCAAGATCAGGGGGGGGTAAACTATGGCTACACCTTC. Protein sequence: CASSQDQGGVNYGYTF.

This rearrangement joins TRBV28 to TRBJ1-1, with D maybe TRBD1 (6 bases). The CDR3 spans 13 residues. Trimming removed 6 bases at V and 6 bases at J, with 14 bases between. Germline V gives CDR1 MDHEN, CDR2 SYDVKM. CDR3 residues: CASRYRVKAEAFF. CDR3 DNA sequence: TGTGCCAGCAGGTACAGGGTGAAGGCTGAAGCTTTCTTT.

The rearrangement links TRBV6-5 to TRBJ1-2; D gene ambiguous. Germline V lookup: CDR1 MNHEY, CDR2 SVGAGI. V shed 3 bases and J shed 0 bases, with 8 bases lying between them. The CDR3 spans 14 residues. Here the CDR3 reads CASSYQSANYGYTF. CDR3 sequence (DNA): TGTGCCAGCAGTTATCAGTCAGCTAACTATGGCTACACCTTC.

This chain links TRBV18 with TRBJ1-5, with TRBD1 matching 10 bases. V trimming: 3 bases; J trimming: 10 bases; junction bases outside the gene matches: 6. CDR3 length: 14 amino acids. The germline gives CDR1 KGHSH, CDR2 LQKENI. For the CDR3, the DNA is TGTGCCAGCTCACCGGGACAGGGGCAGCACCCCCAGCATTTT. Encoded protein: CASSPGQGQHPQHF.

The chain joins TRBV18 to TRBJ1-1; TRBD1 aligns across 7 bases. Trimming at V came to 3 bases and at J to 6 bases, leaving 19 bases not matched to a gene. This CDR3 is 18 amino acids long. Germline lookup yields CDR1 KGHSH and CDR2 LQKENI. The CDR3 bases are TGTGCCAGCTCACCGACTTTGACAGGGATCCGGCTGTTACCTGAAGCTTTCTTT. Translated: CASSPTLTGIRLLPEAFF.

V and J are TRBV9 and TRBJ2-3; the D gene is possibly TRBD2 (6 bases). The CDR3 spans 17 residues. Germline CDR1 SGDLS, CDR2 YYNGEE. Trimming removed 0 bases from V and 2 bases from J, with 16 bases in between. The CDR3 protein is CASSVDGDWENTDTQYF. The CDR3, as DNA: TGTGCCAGCAGCGTAGACGGGGACTGGGAGAACACAGATACGCAGTATTTT.

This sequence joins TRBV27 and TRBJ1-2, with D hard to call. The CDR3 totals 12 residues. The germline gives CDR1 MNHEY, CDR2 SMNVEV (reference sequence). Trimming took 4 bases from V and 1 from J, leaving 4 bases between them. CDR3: CASSWSNYGYTF. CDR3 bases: TGTGCCAGCAGTTGGAGTAACTATGGCTACACCTTC.

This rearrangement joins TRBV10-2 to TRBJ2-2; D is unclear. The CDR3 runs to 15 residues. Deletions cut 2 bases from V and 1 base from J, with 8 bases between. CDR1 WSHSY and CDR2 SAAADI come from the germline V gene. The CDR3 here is CASSEGYRNTGELFF. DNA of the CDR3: TGCGCCAGCAGTGAGGGGTACCGGAACACCGGGGAGCTGTTTTTT.

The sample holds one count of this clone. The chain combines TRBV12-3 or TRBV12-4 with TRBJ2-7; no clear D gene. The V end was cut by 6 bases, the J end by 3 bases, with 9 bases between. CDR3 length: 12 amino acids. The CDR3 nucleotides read TGTGCCAGCAGCACCCACTTCTACGAGCAGTACTTC. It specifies CASSTHFYEQYF.

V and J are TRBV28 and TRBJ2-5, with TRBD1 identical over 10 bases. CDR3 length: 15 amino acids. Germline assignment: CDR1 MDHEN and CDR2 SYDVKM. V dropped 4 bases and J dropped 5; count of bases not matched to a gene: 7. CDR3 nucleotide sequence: TGTGCCAGCAGTTACGACGGGACAGGGGCTGAGACCCAGTACTTC. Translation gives CASSYDGTGAETQYF.

This CDR3 reads CASSHMKGEASGLSYEQYF. CDR3 in DNA: TGCGCCAGCAGCCACATGAAAGGGGAGGCTAGCGGCCTCTCCTACGAGCAGTACTTC. The genes are TRBV4-3 and TRBJ2-7; 7 positions agree with TRBD2. The germline gives CDR1 LGHNA, CDR2 YSLEER. The V gene end was trimmed by 3 bases and the J gene end by 0 bases; junction bases not matched to a gene: 17. The CDR3 is 19 residues long.

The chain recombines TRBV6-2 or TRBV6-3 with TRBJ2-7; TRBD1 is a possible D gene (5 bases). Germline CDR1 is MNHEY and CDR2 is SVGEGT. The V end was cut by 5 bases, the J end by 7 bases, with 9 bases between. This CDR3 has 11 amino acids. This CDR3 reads CASSLTAEQYF. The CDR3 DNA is TGTGCCAGCAGTCTGACAGCTGAGCAGTACTTC.

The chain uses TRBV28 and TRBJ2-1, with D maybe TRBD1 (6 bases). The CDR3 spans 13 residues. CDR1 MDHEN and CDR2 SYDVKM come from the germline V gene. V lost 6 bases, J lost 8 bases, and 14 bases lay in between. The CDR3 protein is CASSEYRVDEQFF. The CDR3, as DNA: TGTGCCAGCAGCGAATACAGGGTCGATGAGCAGTTCTTC. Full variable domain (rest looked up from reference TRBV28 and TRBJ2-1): DVKVTQSSRYLVKRTGEKVFLECVQDMDHENMFWYRQDPGLGLRLIYFSYDVKMKEKGDIPEGYSVSREKKERFSLILESASTNQTSMYLCASSEYRVDEQFFGPGTRLTVL.

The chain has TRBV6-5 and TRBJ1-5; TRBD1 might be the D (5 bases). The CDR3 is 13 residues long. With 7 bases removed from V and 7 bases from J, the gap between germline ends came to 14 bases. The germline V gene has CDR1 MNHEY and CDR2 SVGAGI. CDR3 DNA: TGTGCCAGCACCCAAATTTGGGGCCAGCCCCAGCATTTT. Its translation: CASTQIWGQPQHF.

The chain's CDR3 is CAWSVWGGETQYF. The CDR3 DNA sequence: TGTGCCTGGAGTGTATGGGGAGGAGAGACCCAGTACTTC. The chain is built from TRBV30 and TRBJ2-5, with D possibly matching TRBD2 (6 bases). Trimming took off 0 bases at V and 4 bases at J, with 9 bases between the two ends. The CDR3 has 13 residues. Germline assignment: CDR1 GTSNPN and CDR2 SVGIG (reference sequence).

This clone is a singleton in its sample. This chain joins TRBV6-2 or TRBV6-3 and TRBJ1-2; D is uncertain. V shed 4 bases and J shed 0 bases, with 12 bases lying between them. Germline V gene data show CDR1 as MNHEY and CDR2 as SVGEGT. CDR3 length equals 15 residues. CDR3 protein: CASSLPGRANYGYTF. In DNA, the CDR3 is TGTGCCAGCAGTTTGCCCGGGAGAGCTAACTATGGCTACACCTTC.

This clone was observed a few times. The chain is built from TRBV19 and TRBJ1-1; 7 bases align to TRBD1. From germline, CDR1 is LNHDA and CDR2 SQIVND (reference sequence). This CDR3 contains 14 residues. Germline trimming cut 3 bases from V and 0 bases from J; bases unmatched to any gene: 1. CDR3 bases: TGTGCCAGTAGTATGGGACAGATGAACACTGAAGCTTTCTTT. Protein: CASSMGQMNTEAFF.

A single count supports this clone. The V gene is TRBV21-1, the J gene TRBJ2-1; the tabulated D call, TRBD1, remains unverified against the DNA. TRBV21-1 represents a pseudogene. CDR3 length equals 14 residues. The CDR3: CASSKVPGVNEQFF. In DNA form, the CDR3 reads TGTGCCAGCAGCAAAGTGCCAGGGGTTAATGAGCAGTTCTTC.

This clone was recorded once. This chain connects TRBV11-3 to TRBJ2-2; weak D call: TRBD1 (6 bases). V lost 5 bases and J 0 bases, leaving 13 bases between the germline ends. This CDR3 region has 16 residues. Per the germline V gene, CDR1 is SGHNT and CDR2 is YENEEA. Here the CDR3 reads CASSMGQFSNTGELFF. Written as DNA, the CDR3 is TGTGCCAGCAGCATGGGACAATTTTCGAACACCGGGGAGCTGTTTTTT.